The rows below give T cell receptor beta chains drawn from one sample of a study of shared clonotypes between healthy human individuals. The data were produced by immunoSEQ multiplex PCR, yet TCRdb's version contains in-frame clones alone and is incomplete. The data hold around 1.5 million clones, with nearly 99% observed a single time. Specimen: naive CD4+ T cells sorted from blood. These receptors were obtained from a man aged 25 to 40 in good health. Both conserved end residues are part of each CDR3. The size field is filled for only some rows; it gives once, few, many or a size class.

V gene	J gene	clone size	CDR3 protein
TRBV5-1	TRBJ2-1	.	CASSPRPPNGRGYNNEQFF
TRBV9	TRBJ2-1	.	CASSGPSGTSGTYYNEQFF
TRBV6-1	TRBJ2-1	few	CASSEAREQFF
TRBV12-5	TRBJ2-3	.	CASGNRPMEDTQYF
TRBV5-5	TRBJ2-5	.	CASSLRSAGNQETQYF
TRBV5-5	TRBJ2-1	.	CASSFGRAYNEQFF
TRBV5-4	TRBJ2-3	.	CASSLVLGDTVTQYF
TRBV4-3	TRBJ2-1	.	CASSQQRGTLWNEQFF
TRBV6-5	TRBJ2-5	.	CASSYSLRGYQETQYF
TRBV9	TRBJ2-3	.	CASSKTGKTDTQYF
TRBV16	TRBJ2-4	.	CASSQSSQGITIQYF
TRBV7-9	TRBJ2-3	.	CASSFPAVTDTQYF
TRBV18	TRBJ1-2	.	CASSPQGLDYGYTF
TRBV6-1	TRBJ1-5	.	CASNPTGYQPQHF
TRBV19	TRBJ1-1	.	CASSVGTSNTEAFF
TRBV7-2	TRBJ2-7	once	CASSSLTGGKYEQYF
TRBV30	TRBJ1-1	.	CAWRTWGRQWSEAFF
TRBV21-1	TRBJ2-7	.	CASSKGYASGTYEQYF
TRBV5-5	TRBJ2-2	.	CASAYRGSGELFF
TRBV4-1	TRBJ2-3	.	CASSQAQVLADTQYF
TRBV27	TRBJ2-1	.	CASSLRTGFTYNEQFF
TRBV6-5	TRBJ2-7	.	CASSRSGSSYEQYF
TRBV2	TRBJ1-1	.	CASRGRTTNTEAFF
TRBV18	TRBJ1-5	once	CASSPTGEGQPQHF
TRBV11-3	TRBJ2-1	once	CASSSGGKNEQFF
TRBV10-3	TRBJ1-1	.	CAMASVDTEAFF
TRBV29-1	TRBJ1-1	.	CSVLRGQSEAFF
TRBV2	TRBJ2-1	.	CASTRFNEQFF
TRBV10-1	TRBJ2-7	.	CASSESIAGNEQYF
TRBV2	TRBJ1-1	.	CASSEAVGGWALNTEAFF
TRBV5-4	TRBJ2-1	.	CASSYDGSSYNEQFF
TRBV7-8	TRBJ2-6	.	CASSLEQGRANVLTF
TRBV7-9	TRBJ2-2	.	CASSLMEQINTGELFF
TRBV19	TRBJ2-1	.	CASSLGLAGGLNEQFF
TRBV6-5	TRBJ2-1	.	CASSLLRLAPEQFF
TRBV29-1	TRBJ2-7	.	CSPASVTGYEQYF
TRBV19	TRBJ2-7	.	CASRVLAGGSYEQYF
TRBV9	TRBJ1-1	.	CASSAPGQGRGWTEAFF
TRBV29-1	TRBJ2-6	.	CSVDLEAGANVLTF
TRBV10-1	TRBJ2-1	once	CASSETSGRWKFF
TRBV19	TRBJ1-1	once	CASSTPRGATNTEAFF
TRBV29-1	TRBJ1-4	.	CSVRVVGQAANEKLFF
TRBV4-3	TRBJ1-2	.	CASSQEAGGGYGYTF
TRBV29-1	TRBJ1-1	.	CSVAGTAKNTEAFF
TRBV9	TRBJ2-5	.	CASSEAQGETQYF
TRBV2	TRBJ2-1	.	CASSLPKDRVSRSSYNEQFF